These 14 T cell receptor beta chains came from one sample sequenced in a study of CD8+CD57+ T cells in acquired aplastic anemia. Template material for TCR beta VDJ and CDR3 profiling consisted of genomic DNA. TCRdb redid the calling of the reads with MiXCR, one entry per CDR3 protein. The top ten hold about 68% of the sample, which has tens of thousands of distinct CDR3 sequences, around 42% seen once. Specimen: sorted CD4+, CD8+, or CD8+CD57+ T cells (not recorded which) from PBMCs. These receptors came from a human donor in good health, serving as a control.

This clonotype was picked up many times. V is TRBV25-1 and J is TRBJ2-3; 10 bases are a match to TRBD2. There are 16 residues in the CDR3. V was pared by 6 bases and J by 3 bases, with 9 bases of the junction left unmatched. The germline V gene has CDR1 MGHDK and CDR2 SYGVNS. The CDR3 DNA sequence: TGTGCCAGCAGCCCAAGTAGCGGGAGGCGAACAGATACGCAGTATTTT. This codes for CASSPSSGRRTDTQYF.

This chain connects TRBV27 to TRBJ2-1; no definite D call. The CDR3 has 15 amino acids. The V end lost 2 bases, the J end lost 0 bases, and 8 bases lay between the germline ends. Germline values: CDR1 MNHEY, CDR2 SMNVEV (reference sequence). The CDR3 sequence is CASSLGMDSYNEQFF. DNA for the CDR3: TGTGCCAGCAGTTTAGGAATGGACTCCTACAATGAGCAGTTCTTC.

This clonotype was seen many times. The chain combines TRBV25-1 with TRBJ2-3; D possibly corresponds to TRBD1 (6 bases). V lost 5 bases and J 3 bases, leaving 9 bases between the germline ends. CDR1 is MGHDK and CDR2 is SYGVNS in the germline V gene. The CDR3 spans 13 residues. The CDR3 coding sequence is TGTGCCAGCAGTTTAACAGGGACAGATACGCAGTATTTT. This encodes CASSLTGTDTQYF.

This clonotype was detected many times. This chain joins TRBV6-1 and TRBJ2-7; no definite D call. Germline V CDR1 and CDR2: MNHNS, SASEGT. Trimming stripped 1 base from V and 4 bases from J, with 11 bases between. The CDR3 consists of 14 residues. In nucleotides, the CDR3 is TGTGCCAGCAGTGAAGAGTTCCGCAGTTACGAGCAGTACTTC. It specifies CASSEEFRSYEQYF.

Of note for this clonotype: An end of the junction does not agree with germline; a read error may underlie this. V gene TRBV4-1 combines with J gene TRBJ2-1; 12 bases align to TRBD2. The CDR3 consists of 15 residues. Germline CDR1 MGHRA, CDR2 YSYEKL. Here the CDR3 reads CASSQLAGGYNEQLF. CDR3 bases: TGCGCCAGCAGCCAACTAGCGGGGGGGTACAATGAGCAGCTCTTC.

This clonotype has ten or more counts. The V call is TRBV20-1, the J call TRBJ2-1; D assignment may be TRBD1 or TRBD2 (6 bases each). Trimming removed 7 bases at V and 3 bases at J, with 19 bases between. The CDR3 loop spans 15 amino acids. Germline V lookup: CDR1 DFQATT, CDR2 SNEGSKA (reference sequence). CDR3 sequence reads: CSVSGALGLYNEQFF. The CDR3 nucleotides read TGCAGTGTTTCGGGGGCCCTGGGACTCTACAATGAGCAGTTCTTC.

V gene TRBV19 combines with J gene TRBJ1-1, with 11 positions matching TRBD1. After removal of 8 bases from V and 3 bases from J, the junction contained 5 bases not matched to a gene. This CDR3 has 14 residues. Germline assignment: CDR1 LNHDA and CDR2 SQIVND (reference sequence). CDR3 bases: TGTGCCAGTGGAGGGACAGGGGGTTACACTGAAGCTTTCTTT. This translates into CASGGTGGYTEAFF.

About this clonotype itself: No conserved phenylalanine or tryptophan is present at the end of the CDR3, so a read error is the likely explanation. CDR3 bases: TGTGCCAGCAGTTTTAAGGGGGGGACCCAGTACCTC. It codes for CASSFKGGTQYL. This chain joins TRBV2 and TRBJ2-5; perhaps D is TRBD1 or TRBD2 (6 bases each). The CDR3 is 12 amino acids. The germline gives CDR1 SNHLY, CDR2 FYNNEI. The germline V and J ends were trimmed by 5 bases and 7 bases, with 11 bases remaining between them.

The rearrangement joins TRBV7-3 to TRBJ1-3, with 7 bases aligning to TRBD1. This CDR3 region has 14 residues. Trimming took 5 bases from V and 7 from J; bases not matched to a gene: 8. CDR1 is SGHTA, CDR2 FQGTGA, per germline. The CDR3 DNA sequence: TGTGCCAGCAGCACAAACAGGGGTGGGAACACCATATATTTT. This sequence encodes CASSTNRGGNTIYF.

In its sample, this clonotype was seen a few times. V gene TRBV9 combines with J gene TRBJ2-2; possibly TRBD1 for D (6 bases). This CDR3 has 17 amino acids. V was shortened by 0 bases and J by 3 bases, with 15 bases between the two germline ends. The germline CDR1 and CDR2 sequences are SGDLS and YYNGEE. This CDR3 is CASSVVPGKGDTGELFF. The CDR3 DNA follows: TGTGCCAGCAGCGTAGTCCCGGGGAAGGGGGACACCGGGGAGCTGTTTTTT.

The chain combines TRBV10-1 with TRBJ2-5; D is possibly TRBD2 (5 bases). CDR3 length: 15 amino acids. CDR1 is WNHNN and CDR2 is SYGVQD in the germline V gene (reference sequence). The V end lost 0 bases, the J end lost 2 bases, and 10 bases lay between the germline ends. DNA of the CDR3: TGCGCCAGCAGTGAGTCTCTAGCACCGCAAGAGACCCAGTACTTC. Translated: CASSESLAPQETQYF.

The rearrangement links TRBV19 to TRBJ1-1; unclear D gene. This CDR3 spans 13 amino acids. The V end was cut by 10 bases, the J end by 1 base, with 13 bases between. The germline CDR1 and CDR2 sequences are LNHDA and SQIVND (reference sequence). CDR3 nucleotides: TGTGCCACCTTGAGCAGTCCGAACACTGAAGCTTTCTTT. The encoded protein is CATLSSPNTEAFF.

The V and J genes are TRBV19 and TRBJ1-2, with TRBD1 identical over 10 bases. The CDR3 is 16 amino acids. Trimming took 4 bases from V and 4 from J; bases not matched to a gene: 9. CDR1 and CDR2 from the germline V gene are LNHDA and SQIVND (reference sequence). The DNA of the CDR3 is TGTGCCAGTAGTACCCGACAGGGGGCGTTGGGCTATGGCTACACCTTC. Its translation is CASSTRQGALGYGYTF.

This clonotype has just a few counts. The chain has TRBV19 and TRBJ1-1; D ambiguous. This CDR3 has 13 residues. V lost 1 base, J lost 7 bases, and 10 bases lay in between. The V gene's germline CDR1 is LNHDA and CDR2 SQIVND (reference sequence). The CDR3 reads CASSIVLEGEAFF. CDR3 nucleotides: TGTGCCAGTAGTATAGTGCTGGAGGGTGAAGCTTTCTTT.